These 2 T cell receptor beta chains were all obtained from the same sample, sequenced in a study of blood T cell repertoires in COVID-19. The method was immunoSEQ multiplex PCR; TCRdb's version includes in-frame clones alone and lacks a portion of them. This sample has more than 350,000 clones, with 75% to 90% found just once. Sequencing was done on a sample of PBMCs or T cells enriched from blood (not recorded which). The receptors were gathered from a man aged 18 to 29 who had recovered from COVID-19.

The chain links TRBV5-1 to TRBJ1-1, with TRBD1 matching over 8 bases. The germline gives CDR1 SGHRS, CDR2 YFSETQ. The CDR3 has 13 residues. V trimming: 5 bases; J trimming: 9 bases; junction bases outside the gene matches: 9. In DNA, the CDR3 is TGCGCCAGCAGGGATCAGGGGGCGATTCAAGCTTTCTTT. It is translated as CASRDQGAIQAFF.

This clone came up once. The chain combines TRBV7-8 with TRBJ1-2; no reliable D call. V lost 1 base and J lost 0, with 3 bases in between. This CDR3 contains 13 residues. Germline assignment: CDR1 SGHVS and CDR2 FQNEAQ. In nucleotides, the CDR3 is TGTGCCAGCAGCTTAGGCGCTAACTATGGCTACACCTTC. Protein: CASSLGANYGYTF.